The 8 T cell receptor beta chains below were found in one sample sequenced in a study of read filtering for tumor transcriptome and immune sequencing. This library used around 400 ng RNA and molecular barcoded adaptors spanning alpha/delta and beta/gamma chains. From the reads, TCRdb called clonotypes with MiXCR, one entry per CDR3 protein. The sample includes about 46,000 distinct CDR3 sequences, around 21% of them seen just once. The specimen sequenced was a population of CD138-negative cells sorted from bone marrow. The receptors were gathered from a donor aged 40 or older with multiple myeloma.

Ten or more counts support this clonotype. V is TRBV2 and J is TRBJ2-4; 8 positions match TRBD2. This CDR3 has 14 amino acids. V lost 2 bases and J lost 8; bases outside the gene matches: 5. Germline V gene sequence: CDR1 SNHLY, CDR2 FYNNEI. The CDR3 sequence is CASSESSGRDIQYF. The CDR3 DNA follows: TGTGCCAGCAGTGAATCCAGCGGGAGAGACATTCAGTACTTC.

As to this clonotype: A much larger clonotype is one base distant, so this may be a read error. The conserved final phenylalanine or tryptophan is absent from the CDR3, which likely points to a read error. V and J are TRBV5-1 and TRBJ2-7; no firm D call. V shed 1 base and J shed 6 bases, with 14 bases lying between them. Per germline, CDR1 SGHRS and CDR2 YFSETQ. The CDR3 has 14 amino acids. The CDR3 DNA reads as TGCGCCAGCAGCTTGACAGTGGTGGCAGTCGAGCAGTACCTC. It encodes CASSLTVVAVEQYL.

In this sample, this clonotype turned up a few times. The chain carries TRBV25-1 and TRBJ1-5; D not resolved. This CDR3 has 16 residues. V was cut by 3 bases and J by 2 bases, with 14 bases left in between. Germline CDR1 reads MGHDK; CDR2 reads SYGVNS. CDR3 loop: CASSDSGYGGNQPQHF. The CDR3, as DNA: TGTGCCAGCAGTGATTCGGGGTATGGGGGCAATCAGCCCCAGCATTTT.

This clonotype was found many times. The genes are TRBV14 and TRBJ2-6; D perhaps matches TRBD1 (5 bases). Germline V gives CDR1 SGHDN, CDR2 FVKESK. The CDR3 has 16 amino acids. V lost 4 bases and J lost 4, with 14 bases in between. In DNA form, the CDR3 reads TGTGCCAGCAGCCCCGACAGCCCCGGGGGGGCCAACGTCCTGACTTTC. It specifies CASSPDSPGGANVLTF.

Note on this clonotype: Given a much more abundant clone one base away, this may be a read error. This CDR3 is CNLLSAGNTEAFF. CDR3 nucleotide sequence: TGCAACTTACTCTCGGCAGGGAACACTGAAGCTTTCTTT. This chain uses TRBV29-1 with TRBJ1-1; no clear D gene. Germline values: CDR1 SQVTM, CDR2 ANQGSEA. CDR3 length: 13 amino acids.

This clonotype was seen at least ten times. One end of the junction fails to match germline, which may point to a read error. The chain recombines TRBV7-2 with TRBJ2-1; 10 bases align to TRBD2. This CDR3 has 16 amino acids. Germline V lookup: CDR1 SGHTA, CDR2 FQGNSA. The CDR3 region has the DNA TGTGCCAGCAGCCTAGCCCCTAGCGGGAGATACAATGAGCAGTTCTTC. Protein: CASSLAPSGRYNEQFF.

This clonotype was picked up many times. The rearrangement uses TRBV9 and TRBJ2-3; D may be TRBD2 (6 bases). There are 16 residues in the CDR3. V shed 4 bases and J shed 0 bases, with 15 bases lying between them. CDR1 and CDR2 from the germline V gene are SGDLS and YYNGEE. The CDR3 sequence is CASSPSSATSTDTQYF. DNA for the CDR3: TGTGCCAGCAGCCCTTCTAGCGCAACCAGCACAGATACGCAGTATTTT.

The sample holds many counts of this clonotype. The CDR3 region is CSARDSGGLRNTEAFF. The CDR3 DNA reads TGCAGTGCTAGAGATTCGGGGGGGCTGAGGAACACTGAAGCTTTCTTT. V and J are TRBV20-1 and TRBJ1-1; a weak D match, TRBD1 (6 bases). The CDR3 extends over 16 amino acids. Germline CDR1 DFQATT, CDR2 SNEGSKA (reference sequence). Trimming removed 0 bases at V and 1 base at J, with 15 bases between.